This T cell receptor beta chain was retrieved from a study of T-cell memory formation after mild COVID-19. Regarding this clonotype: Its antigen is not identified.

Employing constant-segment primers, 5'RACE generated TCR alpha and TCR beta cDNA libraries bearing sample barcodes and UMIs. Using its own MiXCR run on the 5' RACE reads, TCRdb lists one record per CDR3 protein. Of just over 400,000 distinct CDR3 sequences in the sample, 20% to 30% were seen once. General observations from the study: Among contracting clones, CD4+ were mainly CM/EM and CD8+ enriched in EMRA. In pre-infection memory, a portion of responding clones appeared, which suggested that cross-reactive memory joined.

The sequence was collected from an adult woman who had mild COVID-19 (a few samples of this study predate the infection). Cell type and time point are not known. The sequencing sample was made of PBMCs or a T cell subset sorted from them (not recorded which).

The DNA for the CDR3 is TGCAGTGCTAACCTTGACCACTACGAGCAGTACTTC. Translating it yields CSANLDHYEQYF. The chain combines TRBV20-1 with TRBJ2-7; D gene unclear. The V end was cut by 4 bases, the J end by 3 bases, with 10 bases between. Germline V gene sequence: CDR1 DFQATT, CDR2 SNEGSKA (reference sequence). The CDR3 spans 12 residues.